Following are 13 T cell receptor beta chains from one sample sequenced in a study of T-cell reconstitution after alpha-beta-depleted transplantation in children. Preparing the TCRbeta library involved the use of unique molecular identifiers. TCRdb re-analysed the PCR reads in MiXCR, keeping a single row per CDR3 protein. The sample records about 6,200 distinct CDR3 sequences, roughly 14% being singletons. Sequencing was performed on PBMCs, taken before TCRalphabeta/CD19-depleted stem cell transplant. These TCRs come from a boy aged 5-17 years with acute lymphoblastic leukemia, due to receive a stem cell transplant.

At least ten counts were recorded for this clonotype. The CDR3 DNA is TGTGCCAGCTCACCGACCAGCGCCTACAATGAGCAGTTCTTC. It specifies CASSPTSAYNEQFF. The chain links TRBV18 to TRBJ2-1; unclear D gene. Germline-derived CDR1 and CDR2 are KGHSH and LQKENI. Trimming removed 3 bases at V and 2 bases at J, with 8 bases between. There are 14 residues in the CDR3.

By share of the sample, this clonotype is medium-sized. V and J are TRBV7-8 and TRBJ2-2; D might be TRBD2 (5 bases). CDR1 SGHVS and CDR2 FQNEAQ come from the germline V gene. This CDR3 is 15 amino acids long. Trimming removed 1 base from V and 5 bases from J, with 11 bases in between. Here the CDR3 reads CASSLVRTRTGELFF. CDR3 in DNA: TGTGCCAGCAGCTTAGTTCGGACTCGGACCGGGGAGCTGTTTTTT.

This clonotype is medium-sized within its sample. This chain connects TRBV3-1 to TRBJ1-1; D call uncertain. Germline V gives CDR1 LGHDT, CDR2 YNNKEL (reference sequence). CDR3 length: 13 amino acids. Trimming left V 0 bases short and J 11 bases short, with 13 bases between. As DNA, the CDR3 is TGTGCCAGCAGCCAAGAATCCCCTCTCGCTGCTTTCTTT. Its protein is CASSQESPLAAFF.

The sample holds many counts of this clonotype. This rearrangement joins TRBV7-6 to TRBJ2-7, with 9 bases identical to TRBD1. This CDR3 spans 15 amino acids. The germline gives CDR1 SGHVS, CDR2 FNYEAQ. The V segment lost 5 bases and the J segment 3 bases; nucleotides outside the gene matches: 8. This CDR3 reads CASSRGTGKIYEQYF. The CDR3, as DNA: TGTGCCAGCAGCAGAGGGACAGGGAAAATCTACGAGCAGTACTTC. Full variable domain (missing parts from reference TRBV7-6 and TRBJ2-7): GAGVSQSPRYKVTKRGQDVALRCDPISGHVSLYWYRQALGQGPEFLTYFNYEAQQDKSGLPNDRFSAERPEGSISTLTIQRTEQRDSAMYRCASSRGTGKIYEQYFGPGTRLTVT.

By sample share, this clonotype is medium-sized. The chain carries TRBV14 and TRBJ2-1; 10 bases are shared with TRBD2. This CDR3 spans 16 amino acids. From germline, CDR1 is SGHDN and CDR2 FVKESK. The trim removed 2 bases at V and 3 bases at J, leaving 4 bases unmatched. CDR3 amino acids: CASSQRAGGVYNEQFF. The DNA for the CDR3 is TGTGCCAGCAGCCAACGAGCGGGGGGGGTCTACAATGAGCAGTTCTTC.

This clonotype was picked up a small number of times. It may be a read error: a sequence one base away is much more abundant. The chain uses TRBV6-1 and TRBJ2-5; perhaps TRBD1 as D (6 bases). Germline values: CDR1 MNHNS, CDR2 SASEGT. The CDR3 extends over 14 amino acids. Between the trimmed V and J ends, which lost 6 bases and 5 bases, there was a span of 16 bases. Here the CDR3 reads CASSRDMAFETQYF. CDR3 DNA: TGTGCCAGCAGCCGGGACATGGCTTTTGAGACCCAGTACTTC.

Ten or more counts support this clonotype. This chain connects TRBV11-2 to TRBJ2-2; 14 bases agree with TRBD2. Germline-derived CDR1 and CDR2 are SGHAT and FQNNGV. The CDR3 is 16 amino acids. With 5 bases clipped from V and 8 bases from J, the junction kept 7 bases outside the gene matches. The CDR3 here is CASSPGTSGSKGELFF. CDR3 sequence (DNA): TGTGCCAGCAGCCCCGGGACTAGCGGGAGCAAAGGGGAGCTGTTTTTT.

This clonotype is medium-sized (0.01 to 0.1%). This chain connects TRBV12-3 or TRBV12-4 to TRBJ1-2; D is undetermined. The CDR3 totals 13 residues. Trimming shortened V by 6 bases and J by 4 bases, and 12 bases separated the two germline ends. The CDR3 DNA sequence: TGTGCCAGCAGCCCAGCACGTCCCTATGGCTACACCTTC. Amino acid sequence: CASSPARPYGYTF.

This clonotype is labeled medium-sized. The rearrangement uses TRBV7-2 and TRBJ2-7; TRBD2 matches 7 bases. The CDR3 runs 14 residues. Looked up from germline, CDR1 is SGHTA and CDR2 is FQGNSA. The junction had 6 bases not matched to a gene; V was cut back by 5 bases and J by 2 bases. CDR3 loop: CASSSGKPPYEQYF. CDR3 nucleotides: TGTGCCAGCAGCAGCGGGAAACCCCCCTACGAGCAGTACTTC.

In regard to this clonotype: It may be a read error: a sequence one base away is much more abundant. The gene calls are TRBV4-2 and TRBJ2-7, with D unresolved. Trimming stripped 4 bases from V and 2 bases from J, with 9 bases between. This CDR3 comprises 13 residues. Germline CDR1 is LGHNA and CDR2 is YNFKEQ. The CDR3 DNA reads TGTGCCAGCAGCCCCCAGCCCACCTACGAGCAGTACTTC. Protein sequence: CASSPQPTYEQYF.

This clonotype ranks as medium-sized. The chain uses TRBV13 and TRBJ2-7, with D hard to call. The germline V gene has CDR1 PRHDT and CDR2 FYEKMQ (reference sequence). With 3 bases removed from V and 0 bases from J, the gap between germline ends came to 3 bases. The CDR3 sequence is 12 residues long. The CDR3: CASSLNSYEQYF. The CDR3 DNA sequence: TGTGCCAGCAGCTTGAACTCCTACGAGCAGTACTTC.

This clonotype is deemed medium-sized. The gene calls are TRBV3-1 and TRBJ2-7, with TRBD1 identical over 7 bases. CDR3 length: 14 residues. With 3 bases clipped from V and 3 bases from J, the junction kept 5 bases outside the gene matches. The germline gives CDR1 LGHDT, CDR2 YNNKEL (reference sequence). CDR3 nucleotides: TGTGCCAGCAGCCACGGGACAGTAAGCTACGAGCAGTACTTC. It encodes CASSHGTVSYEQYF.

This clonotype was observed many times. This chain joins TRBV20-1 and TRBJ1-2; no reliable D call. Trimming stripped 3 bases from V and 4 bases from J, with 9 bases between. This CDR3 is 12 amino acids long. CDR1 and CDR2 from the germline V gene are DFQATT and SNEGSKA (reference sequence). The CDR3 region is CSASKGGYGYTF. CDR3 coding DNA: TGCAGTGCTAGTAAGGGAGGCTATGGCTACACCTTC.